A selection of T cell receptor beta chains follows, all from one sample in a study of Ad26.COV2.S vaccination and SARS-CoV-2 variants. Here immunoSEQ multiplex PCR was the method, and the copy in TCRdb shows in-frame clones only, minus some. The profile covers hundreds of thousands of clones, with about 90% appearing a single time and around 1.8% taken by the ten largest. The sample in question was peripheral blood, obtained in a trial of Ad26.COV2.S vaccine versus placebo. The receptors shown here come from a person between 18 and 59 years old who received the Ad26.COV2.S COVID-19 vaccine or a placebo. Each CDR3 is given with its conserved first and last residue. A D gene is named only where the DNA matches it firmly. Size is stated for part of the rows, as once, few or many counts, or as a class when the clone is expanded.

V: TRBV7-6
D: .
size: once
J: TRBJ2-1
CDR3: CASSEGGSYNEQFF
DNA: TGTGCCAGCAGCGAGGGGGGGAGCTACAATGAGCAGTTCTTC

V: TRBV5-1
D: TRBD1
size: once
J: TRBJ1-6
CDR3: CASSLDRGTSPLHF
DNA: TGCGCCAGCAGCCTGGACAGGGGGACTTCACCCCTCCACTTT

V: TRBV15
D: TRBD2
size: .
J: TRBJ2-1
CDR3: CATRPTIAGGSYNEQFF
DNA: TGTGCCACCCGCCCGACAATAGCGGGGGGCTCCTACAATGAGCAGTTCTTC

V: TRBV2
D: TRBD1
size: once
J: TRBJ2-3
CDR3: CASRDRGLSTQYF
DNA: TGTGCCAGCAGGGACAGGGGGCTAAGTACGCAGTATTTT

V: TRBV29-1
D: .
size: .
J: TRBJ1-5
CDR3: CSFPGGPTLQPQHF
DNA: TGCAGCTTCCCTGGGGGCCCCACTCTTCAGCCCCAGCATTTT

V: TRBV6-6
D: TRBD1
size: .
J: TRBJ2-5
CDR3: CASSSGTAKMQETQYF
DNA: TGTGCCAGCAGTTCCGGGACAGCGAAAATGCAAGAGACCCAGTACTTC

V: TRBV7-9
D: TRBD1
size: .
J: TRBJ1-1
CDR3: CASSRRQGATEAFF
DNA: TGTGCCAGCAGCCGACGACAGGGGGCGACTGAAGCTTTCTTT

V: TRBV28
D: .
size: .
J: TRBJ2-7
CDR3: CASSLKSHEQYF
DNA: TGTGCCAGCAGTTTAAAGTCCCACGAGCAGTACTTC

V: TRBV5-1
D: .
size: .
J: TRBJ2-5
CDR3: CASSLGQETQYF
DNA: TGCGCCAGCAGCTTGGGTCAAGAGACCCAGTACTTC

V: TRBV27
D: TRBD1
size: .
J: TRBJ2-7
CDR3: CASSSYAADRGSYEQYF
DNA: TGTGCCAGCAGTTCTTACGCCGCGGACAGGGGGTCCTACGAGCAGTACTTC

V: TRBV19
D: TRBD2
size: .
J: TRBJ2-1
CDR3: CASSVGLVPQFF
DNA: TGTGCCAGTAGTGTAGGACTAGTCCCACAGTTCTTC

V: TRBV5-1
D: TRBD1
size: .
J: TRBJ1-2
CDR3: CASSEDRDYGYTF
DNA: TGCGCCAGCAGCGAGGACAGGGACTATGGCTACACCTTC

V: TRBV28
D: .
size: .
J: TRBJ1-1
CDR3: CASSLWNGLTEAFF
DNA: TGTGCCAGCAGTTTATGGAATGGCCTCACTGAAGCTTTCTTT

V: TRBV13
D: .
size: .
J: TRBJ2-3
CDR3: CASSLDSTDTQYF
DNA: TGTGCCAGCAGCTTAGATAGTACAGATACGCAGTATTTT

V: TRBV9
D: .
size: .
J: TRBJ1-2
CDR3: CASSVGNINYGYTF
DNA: TGTGCCAGCAGCGTAGGAAACATCAACTATGGCTACACCTTC

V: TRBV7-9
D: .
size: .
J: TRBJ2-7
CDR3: CASGQFSYEQYF
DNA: TGTGCCAGCGGCCAGTTCTCCTACGAGCAGTACTTC

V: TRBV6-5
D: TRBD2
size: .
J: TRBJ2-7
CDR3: CASRGLAGYEQYF
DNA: TGTGCCAGCAGGGGACTAGCTGGCTACGAGCAGTACTTC